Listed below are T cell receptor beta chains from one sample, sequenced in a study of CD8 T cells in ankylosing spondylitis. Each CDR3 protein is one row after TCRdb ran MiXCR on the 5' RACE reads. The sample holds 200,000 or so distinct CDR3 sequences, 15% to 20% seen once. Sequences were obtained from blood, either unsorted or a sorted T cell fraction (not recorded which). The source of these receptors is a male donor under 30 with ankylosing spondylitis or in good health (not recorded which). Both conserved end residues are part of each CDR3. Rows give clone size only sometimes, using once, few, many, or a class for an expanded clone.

cdr3_aa: CASSQDNRGGTGELFF
v_call: TRBV4-2
clone_size: few
j_call: TRBJ2-2

cdr3_aa: CSASGQGIETQYF
v_call: TRBV20-1
clone_size: NA
j_call: TRBJ2-5

cdr3_aa: CASSTLGTAYEQYF
v_call: TRBV12-3/TRBV12-4
clone_size: many
j_call: TRBJ2-7

cdr3_aa: CASSLSRHNTGELFF
v_call: TRBV11-1
clone_size: many
j_call: TRBJ2-2

cdr3_aa: CASSLGRVVYNEQFF
v_call: TRBV11-2
clone_size: many
j_call: TRBJ2-1

cdr3_aa: CASSQAVGQIQETQYF
v_call: TRBV3-1
clone_size: many
j_call: TRBJ2-5

cdr3_aa: CASSSRGSGPYEQYF
v_call: TRBV7-2
clone_size: many
j_call: TRBJ2-7

cdr3_aa: CASSLGQGDYNEQFF
v_call: TRBV7-2
clone_size: many
j_call: TRBJ2-1

cdr3_aa: CASGTKPNTEAFF
v_call: TRBV6-2/TRBV6-3
clone_size: many
j_call: TRBJ1-1

cdr3_aa: CSARHQTAGMAFF
v_call: TRBV20-1
clone_size: many
j_call: TRBJ1-1

cdr3_aa: CSVVTDELRYEQYF
v_call: TRBV29-1
clone_size: NA
j_call: TRBJ2-7

cdr3_aa: CASSPGQTASENEKLFF
v_call: TRBV12-3/TRBV12-4
clone_size: many
j_call: TRBJ1-4

cdr3_aa: CASSESLAGGRTGELFF
v_call: TRBV9
clone_size: many
j_call: TRBJ2-2

cdr3_aa: CASSEENTDTQYF
v_call: TRBV2
clone_size: NA
j_call: TRBJ2-3

cdr3_aa: CSVGLVSPNEQYF
v_call: TRBV29-1
clone_size: many
j_call: TRBJ2-7

cdr3_aa: CASMGGLENTEAFF
v_call: TRBV6-6
clone_size: many
j_call: TRBJ1-1

cdr3_aa: CSVEGQGARQETQYF
v_call: TRBV29-1
clone_size: many
j_call: TRBJ2-5

cdr3_aa: CAISGTGQGARGANVLTF
v_call: TRBV10-3
clone_size: many
j_call: TRBJ2-6

cdr3_aa: CSARRDRGAYEQYF
v_call: TRBV20-1
clone_size: many
j_call: TRBJ2-7

cdr3_aa: CASSNRRPILFEAKNIQYF
v_call: TRBV5-6
clone_size: many
j_call: TRBJ2-4

cdr3_aa: CSAAGTGVQYF
v_call: TRBV29-1
clone_size: many
j_call: TRBJ2-4

cdr3_aa: CASSQGNGYTF
v_call: TRBV4-2
clone_size: few
j_call: TRBJ1-2

cdr3_aa: CASSLVTGKQYF
v_call: TRBV11-2
clone_size: many
j_call: TRBJ2-7

cdr3_aa: CSVDDSGRGLTILF
v_call: TRBV29-1
clone_size: NA
j_call: TRBJ2-1

cdr3_aa: CATSRDWPGTGANQPQHF
v_call: TRBV15
clone_size: NA
j_call: TRBJ1-5

cdr3_aa: CSAREGSEVEQFF
v_call: TRBV20-1
clone_size: NA
j_call: TRBJ2-1

cdr3_aa: CASSFWRGGLASSGANVLTF
v_call: TRBV12-3/TRBV12-4
clone_size: few
j_call: TRBJ2-6

cdr3_aa: CSALGQGQETQYF
v_call: TRBV20-1
clone_size: few
j_call: TRBJ2-5

cdr3_aa: CASSQDANGRAYEQYF
v_call: TRBV4-3
clone_size: many
j_call: TRBJ2-7

cdr3_aa: CASSVPDNEQFF
v_call: TRBV19
clone_size: few
j_call: TRBJ2-1

cdr3_aa: CASTYSGRKQGAFF
v_call: TRBV12-3/TRBV12-4
clone_size: many
j_call: TRBJ1-1

cdr3_aa: CASIGVREQFF
v_call: TRBV28
clone_size: NA
j_call: TRBJ2-1

cdr3_aa: CAISEMTGQETQYF
v_call: TRBV10-3
clone_size: many
j_call: TRBJ2-5

cdr3_aa: CASRPAGGPHEQYF
v_call: TRBV6-5
clone_size: NA
j_call: TRBJ2-7

cdr3_aa: CASSMDSPTPYGYTF
v_call: TRBV12-3/TRBV12-4
clone_size: many
j_call: TRBJ1-2

cdr3_aa: CASSLDRVLDTIYF
v_call: TRBV12-3/TRBV12-4
clone_size: many
j_call: TRBJ1-3

cdr3_aa: CSATNRWNIQYF
v_call: TRBV20-1
clone_size: many
j_call: TRBJ2-4

cdr3_aa: CSVVLVAGSSQETQYF
v_call: TRBV29-1
clone_size: many
j_call: TRBJ2-5

cdr3_aa: CSAGRFGAKETQYF
v_call: TRBV29-1
clone_size: NA
j_call: TRBJ2-5

cdr3_aa: CAWMLAGGRPKNIQYF
v_call: TRBV30
clone_size: NA
j_call: TRBJ2-4

cdr3_aa: CASSAPHEQFF
v_call: TRBV6-5
clone_size: many
j_call: TRBJ2-1